Below, 14 T cell receptor beta chains from the same sample are listed, as sequenced in a study of blood T cells in healthy people across ages. The use of a sample-barcoded 5' primer and a J-beta primer mix characterized a second PCR of 7 to 11 cycles. MiXCR was run by TCRdb on the 5' RACE reads, yielding one entry per CDR3 protein. The sample consists of over 1,300,000 distinct CDR3 sequences, 59% of them appearing once. The sequenced material came from blood. These TCRs come from a man between 18 and 35 years old in good health.

The rearrangement links TRBV20-1 to TRBJ2-7; 10 bases fit TRBD1. The germline V gene encodes CDR1 DFQATT and CDR2 SNEGSKA (reference sequence). This CDR3 is 12 amino acids long. The CDR3 region is CRPDRGTYEQYF. The DNA for the CDR3 is TGCAGACCGGACAGGGGGACATACGAGCAGTACTTC.

The chain combines TRBV12-3 or TRBV12-4 with TRBJ2-1; 7 nucleotides align to TRBD2. This CDR3 comprises 15 residues. V shed 3 bases and J 6 bases; nucleotides not matched to a gene: 8. CDR3 nucleotides: TGTGCCAGCAGTTTGGGGCGGGAGTATGGCAATGAGCAGTTCTTC. This translates into CASSLGREYGNEQFF.

The chain has TRBV12-3 or TRBV12-4 and TRBJ2-3; 11 bases align to TRBD2. V shed 5 bases and J 6 bases; nucleotides not matched to a gene: 7. The CDR3 extends over 15 amino acids. The CDR3 coding sequence is TGTGCCAGCAGTACTAGCGGGGGCTCGGCCGATACGCAGTATTTT. Its protein is CASSTSGGSADTQYF.

This rearrangement joins TRBV4-3 to TRBJ2-3; tentatively, D is TRBD2 (5 bases). The CDR3 sequence is 17 residues long. Trimming removed 0 bases from V and 2 bases from J, with 15 bases in between. Germline V gene sequence: CDR1 LGHNA, CDR2 YSLEER. For the CDR3, the DNA is TGCGCCAGCAGCCAAGATAGGTCTAGCCCTTTCACAGATACGCAGTATTTT. This encodes CASSQDRSSPFTDTQYF.

The CDR3 DNA reads as TGTGCCAGCAGTGTAGGGCCGAATGAAAAACTGTTTTTT. Its translation: CASSVGPNEKLFF. This chain uses TRBV12-3 or TRBV12-4 with TRBJ1-4; D remains unclear. V lost 5 bases, J lost 5 bases, and 9 bases lay in between. The CDR3 is made up of 13 amino acids.

This chain joins TRBV6-5 and TRBJ2-4, with TRBD2 matching over 11 bases. The last part of the DNA fits TRBJ2-7 better; the J call may be wrong. The length of the CDR3 is 14 residues. The germline V gene has CDR1 MNHEY and CDR2 SVGAGI. As DNA, the CDR3 is TGTGCCAGCAGGATAGCGGGAGGGCCTGACGAGCAGTACTTC. It codes for CASRIAGGPDEQYF.

The chain carries TRBV29-1 and TRBJ1-2; no firm D call. This CDR3 has 14 residues. Germline V gene data show CDR1 as SQVTM and CDR2 as ANQGSEA. V lost 6 bases, J lost 4 bases, and 18 bases lay in between. CDR3 bases: TGCAGCGTAAACGGTGGACGGTCACCCTATGGCTACACCTTC. As protein: CSVNGGRSPYGYTF.

CDR3 DNA sequence: TGTGCCAGCAGCCAGACAGGGTTACGGACAGATACGCAGTATTTT. Its protein product is CASSQTGLRTDTQYF. The chain couples TRBV7-6 to TRBJ2-3, with 7 positions matching TRBD1. The CDR3 is made up of 15 amino acids. The junction had 8 bases not matched to a gene; V was cut back by 5 bases and J by 3 bases. Germline CDR1 is SGHVS and CDR2 is FNYEAQ.

V usage is TRBV20-1 and J usage is TRBJ1-1, with a tentative D call TRBD1 (5 bases). The germline CDR1 and CDR2 sequences are DFQATT and SNEGSKA (reference sequence). Trimming removed 4 bases from V and 5 bases from J, with 14 bases in between. The CDR3 is 13 residues long. The CDR3 spells CSANQGSNTEAFF. In DNA form, the CDR3 reads TGCAGTGCTAACCAGGGTAGTAATACTGAAGCTTTCTTT.

The gene calls are TRBV5-1 and TRBJ2-7; no reliable D call. Trimming cost V 10 bases and J 1 base, with 15 bases left between them. This CDR3 is 13 amino acids long. The V gene's germline CDR1 is SGHRS and CDR2 YFSETQ. The CDR3 DNA sequence: TGCGCCGGCCGAGGAACGGATTCCTACGAGCAGTACTTC. Protein: CAGRGTDSYEQYF.

The chain has TRBV28 and TRBJ2-7, with D perhaps TRBD2 (6 bases). This CDR3 has 15 amino acids. Germline lookup yields CDR1 MDHEN and CDR2 SYDVKM. Trimming stripped 4 bases from V and 2 bases from J, with 15 bases between. This CDR3 reads CASSSLRERAYEQYF. CDR3 coding DNA: TGTGCCAGCAGTTCCCTCCGGGAGAGAGCCTACGAGCAGTACTTC.

This clonotype was observed a handful of times. This sequence joins TRBV7-8 and TRBJ2-1; TRBD2 matches 11 bases. The germline V gene has CDR1 SGHVS and CDR2 FQNEAQ. With V trimmed by 5 bases and J by 7 bases, 10 bases remained unmatched. This CDR3 is built from 16 residues. CDR3 sequence (DNA): TGTGCCAGCAGCCCAGTAGCGGGAGGGCCGAGGAATGAGCAGTTCTTC. Protein product: CASSPVAGGPRNEQFF.

A few counts support this clonotype. The chain joins TRBV6-6 to TRBJ2-2; 7 bases line up with TRBD2. The CDR3 sequence is 15 residues long. The V gene end was trimmed by 7 bases and the J gene end by 10 bases; junction bases not matched to a gene: 15. Looked up from germline, CDR1 is MNHNY and CDR2 is SVGAGI (reference sequence). CDR3 loop: CASIARGETLEELFF. The CDR3, as DNA: TGTGCCAGCATCGCCCGGGGGGAGACGCTTGAGGAGCTGTTTTTT.

The DNA of the CDR3 is TGTGCCAGCAGCTTACAGTCTATCTACGAGCAGTACTTC. Amino acid sequence: CASSLQSIYEQYF. The rearrangement joins TRBV7-2 to TRBJ2-1; D uncertain. The DNA end is more similar to TRBJ2-7, so the J call may be wrong. CDR3 length equals 13 residues. From germline, CDR1 is SGHTA and CDR2 FQGNSA.